Shown below are 32 T cell receptor beta chains from a single sample sequenced in a study of CD8+ T cells in alopecia areata. Sequencing relied on a cDNA template that was reverse transcribed from extracted RNA. Clones were sequenced by immunoSEQ multiplex PCR, and TCRdb holds only the in-frame ones, with some missing. The table records roughly 250,000 clones, under 70% of them present only once. The sequencing here drew on CD4+ T cells sorted from blood, taken at week 0. These TCRs come from a human donor with alopecia areata.

The chain couples TRBV30 to TRBJ1-5; 7 bases are a match to TRBD1. Trimming took 3 bases from V and 6 from J; bases not matched to a gene: 5. This CDR3 contains 13 residues. The germline V gene has CDR1 GTSNPN and CDR2 SVGIG (reference sequence). The CDR3 region has the DNA TGTGCCTGGAGCCCTGAGGGGGCTCAGCCCCAGCATTTT. The encoded protein is CAWSPEGAQPQHF. Complete variable domain (other parts from reference TRBV30 and TRBJ1-5): SQTIHQWPATLVQPVGSPLSLECTVEGTSNPNLYWYRQAAGRGLQLLFYSVGIGQISSEVPQNLSASRPQDRQFILSSKKLLLSDSGFYLCAWSPEGAQPQHFGDGTRLSIL.

This clone showed up just once. The chain links TRBV30 to TRBJ1-6; 11 bases match TRBD1. The V gene's germline CDR1 is GTSNPN and CDR2 SVGIG (reference sequence). V trimming: 0 bases; J trimming: 7 bases; junction bases outside the gene matches: 2. This CDR3 has 15 amino acids. The CDR3 here is CAWSVWDRGNSPLHF. The CDR3 bases are TGTGCCTGGAGTGTTTGGGACAGGGGGAATTCACCCCTCCACTTT.

The J gene is TRBJ2-5, the V gene TRBV4-2; 7 nucleotides agree with TRBD1. This CDR3 has 15 residues. After removal of 2 bases from V and 1 base from J, the junction contained 4 bases not matched to a gene. The germline V gene has CDR1 LGHNA and CDR2 YNFKEQ. The CDR3: CASSQYRDSQETQYF. CDR3 bases: TGTGCCAGCAGCCAATACCGGGACAGCCAAGAGACCCAGTACTTC.

This chain joins TRBV30 and TRBJ1-2, with TRBD1 as a possible D gene (6 bases). CDR1 and CDR2 (germline): GTSNPN, SVGIG (reference sequence). Trimming cost V 2 bases and J 8 bases, with 18 bases left between them. The CDR3 loop spans 14 amino acids. The CDR3 loop is CAWSTPISGVGYTF. The CDR3 DNA reads as TGTGCCTGGAGTACTCCGATCTCAGGGGTCGGCTACACCTTC.

This chain connects TRBV29-1 to TRBJ2-3; 7 positions agree with TRBD1. The V and J ends lost 6 bases and 2 bases, in that order; junction bases with no gene match: 5. CDR1 is SQVTM, CDR2 ANQGSEA, per germline. This CDR3 spans 13 amino acids. The CDR3 coding sequence is TGCAGCGTCCGGGACAGAAACACAGATACGCAGTATTTT. This translates into CSVRDRNTDTQYF.

The chain has TRBV5-1 and TRBJ2-5; no definite D call. Germline V lookup: CDR1 SGHRS, CDR2 YFSETQ. The V end was cut by 0 bases, the J end by 1 base, with 7 bases between. The CDR3 has 14 residues. CDR3 in DNA: TGCGCCAGCAGCTTGGCCGGTACCCAAGAGACCCAGTACTTC. Its protein product is CASSLAGTQETQYF.

The chain is built from TRBV30 and TRBJ2-4, with 7 bases that match TRBD1. The CDR3 loop spans 15 amino acids. V was clipped by 4 bases and J by 2 bases; unmatched bases: 8. CDR1 is GTSNPN and CDR2 is SVGIG in the germline V gene (reference sequence). As DNA, the CDR3 is TGTGCCTGGACCGGGACAGTGGGTTCCAAAAACATTCAGTACTTC. Protein sequence: CAWTGTVGSKNIQYF.

The CDR3 DNA sequence: TGCAGCGTTGAAGGGACAGGGGCGGACGAGCAGTACTTC. This sequence encodes CSVEGTGADEQYF. V usage is TRBV29-1 and J usage is TRBJ2-7, with 9 bases fitting TRBD1. Germline V gene lookup returns CDR1 SQVTM and CDR2 ANQGSEA. The CDR3 has 13 residues. The ends lost 1 base at V and 5 bases at J; junction bases unmatched: 3.

The table lists this clone with a few counts. The J gene is TRBJ2-7, the V gene TRBV29-1; unclear D gene. Looked up from germline, CDR1 is SQVTM and CDR2 is ANQGSEA. The CDR3 contains 12 residues. The V and J ends lost 8 bases and 6 bases respectively, with 17 bases between them. The CDR3, as DNA: TGCAGCACCCGGACGGACCCAAGCGAGCAGTACTTC. Protein product: CSTRTDPSEQYF.

This clone was counted a single time. The chain is built from TRBV7-9 and TRBJ1-2; D remains ambiguous. CDR1 is SEHNR and CDR2 is FQNEAQ in the germline V gene (reference sequence). There are 11 residues in the CDR3. The ends were cut back, 5 bases at V and 8 bases at J, with 9 bases in the middle. The chain's CDR3 is CASSAGQGYTF. The CDR3 bases are TGTGCCAGCAGCGCCGGTCAGGGCTACACCTTC.

This clone is termed medium-sized. The chain employs TRBV4-1 and TRBJ2-1; D not certain. Germline lookup yields CDR1 MGHRA and CDR2 YSYEKL. V was pared by 2 bases and J by 0 bases, with 11 bases between. The CDR3 loop spans 16 amino acids. In nucleotides, the CDR3 is TGCGCCAGCAGCCAACTTGACATCCTCTCCTACAATGAGCAGTTCTTC. Translated: CASSQLDILSYNEQFF.

V gene TRBV6-5 combines with J gene TRBJ1-2, with D possibly TRBD1 on 5 matching bases. The germline gives CDR1 MNHEY, CDR2 SVGAGI. This CDR3 contains 13 residues. Between the trimmed V and J ends, which lost 2 bases and 8 bases, there was a span of 12 bases. The CDR3 DNA reads TGTGCCAGCAGTTACCCGGGACGGTGGGGCTACACCTTC. This codes for CASSYPGRWGYTF.

The CDR3 DNA reads TGTGCCAGCAGCGTAGCCGCGGGACAGGGCTACGAGCAGTACTTC. Translation: CASSVAAGQGYEQYF. V and J are TRBV9 and TRBJ2-7, with 9 nucleotides matching TRBD1. Germline V gene sequence: CDR1 SGDLS, CDR2 YYNGEE. V lost 0 bases to trimming and J lost 3 bases; unmatched junction nucleotides: 4. The length of the CDR3 is 15 residues.

V and J are TRBV29-1 and TRBJ1-2, with D perhaps TRBD1 (5 bases). Trimming left V 6 bases short and J 3 bases short, with 17 bases between. Per germline, CDR1 SQVTM and CDR2 ANQGSEA. The CDR3 extends over 14 amino acids. As DNA, the CDR3 is TGCAGCGTCAACCGAGGGGATCGGGACTATGGCTACACCTTC. Protein product: CSVNRGDRDYGYTF.

J is TRBJ1-4 and V is TRBV4-3; 8 nucleotides align to TRBD1. V lost 1 base, J lost 6 bases, and 7 bases stayed unmatched. The CDR3 spans 16 residues. Germline CDR1 reads LGHNA; CDR2 reads YSLEER. This chain's CDR3 is CASSQADRGRDEKLFF. The CDR3 nucleotides read TGCGCCAGCAGCCAAGCCGACAGGGGAAGGGATGAAAAACTGTTTTTT.

This rearrangement joins TRBV29-1 to TRBJ2-5; 9 bases fit TRBD1. The germline V gene encodes CDR1 SQVTM and CDR2 ANQGSEA. Trimming removed 7 bases from V and 4 bases from J; junction bases left unmatched: 7. The CDR3 covers 13 residues. CDR3 sequence reads: CSGRTGAAETQYF. The CDR3 DNA sequence: TGCAGCGGGAGGACAGGGGCCGCAGAGACCCAGTACTTC.

The rearrangement uses TRBV20-1 and TRBJ2-5; a possible D gene is TRBD1 (6 bases). CDR1 is DFQATT, CDR2 SNEGSKA, per germline (reference sequence). The CDR3 contains 11 residues. As DNA, the CDR3 is TGCAGCACACAGGGCTGGGAGACCCAGTACTTC. It specifies CSTQGWETQYF.

This clone was seen a handful of times. This chain connects TRBV20-1 to TRBJ1-1; the D is unclear. The CDR3 length is 11 residues. In germline, CDR1 is DFQATT, CDR2 SNEGSKA (reference sequence). V shed 5 bases and J shed 1 base, with 5 bases lying between them. In nucleotides, the CDR3 is TGCAGTGCTTTGGAGAACACTGAAGCTTTCTTT. This codes for CSALENTEAFF.

The rearrangement uses TRBV29-1 and TRBJ1-5; tentatively, D is TRBD1 (5 bases). The CDR3 spans 17 residues. Trimming took 3 bases from V and 0 from J, leaving 18 bases between them. Germline V gene data show CDR1 as SQVTM and CDR2 as ANQGSEA. CDR3 nucleotide sequence: TGCAGCGTTGATGGCCGTCAGGGAGGAGCTAGCAATCAGCCCCAGCATTTT. As protein: CSVDGRQGGASNQPQHF.

V is TRBV10-3 and J is TRBJ2-3, with TRBD1 identical over 8 bases. The CDR3 is 16 residues long. The germline V gene encodes CDR1 ENHRY and CDR2 SYGVKD. Trimming took 2 bases from V and 4 from J; bases not matched to a gene: 8. The CDR3 loop is CAISEPDRGFADTQYF. Here the CDR3 DNA reads TGTGCCATCAGTGAGCCTGACAGGGGTTTTGCAGATACGCAGTATTTT.

This chain connects TRBV4-3 to TRBJ2-5; 7 nucleotides line up with TRBD1. The CDR3 totals 13 residues. V lost 1 base, J lost 4 bases, and 0 bases stayed unmatched. Germline CDR1 reads LGHNA; CDR2 reads YSLEER. Here the CDR3 DNA reads TGCGCCAGCAGCCAAGGACAGGGAGAGACCCAGTACTTC. This translates into CASSQGQGETQYF.

The chain employs TRBV5-1 and TRBJ2-6, with D tentatively TRBD1 (5 bases). This CDR3 is 16 amino acids long. Germline loops: CDR1 SGHRS, CDR2 YFSETQ. Trimming cost V 4 bases and J 8 bases, with 19 bases left between them. CDR3 sequence: CASSHPALAGTNVLTF. In DNA, the CDR3 is TGCGCCAGCAGCCACCCGGCCCTGGCAGGGACCAACGTCCTGACTTTC.

CDR3 sequence: CASSPLQTWVVTEAFF. DNA for the CDR3: TGTGCCAGCAGCCCTCTACAGACATGGGTAGTGACTGAAGCTTTCTTT. This chain uses TRBV6-6 with TRBJ1-1; D unclear. The CDR3 is made up of 16 amino acids. In germline, CDR1 is MNHNY, CDR2 SVGAGI (reference sequence). Trimming removed 6 bases from V and 5 bases from J, with 22 bases in between.

The CDR3 coding sequence is TGCAGCGTTCACCCGACAGGGTCCGGGGACACCATATATTTT. This codes for CSVHPTGSGDTIYF. The chain is built from TRBV29-1 and TRBJ1-3; 7 nucleotides align to TRBD1. CDR1 and CDR2 (germline): SQVTM, ANQGSEA. V dropped 5 bases and J dropped 8; count of bases not matched to a gene: 12. The CDR3 totals 14 residues.

The V and J genes are TRBV15 and TRBJ2-5; D is possibly TRBD2 (6 bases). The CDR3 totals 13 residues. The germline V and J ends were trimmed by 8 bases and 5 bases, with 15 bases remaining between them. Germline CDR1 reads LNHNV; CDR2 reads YYDKDF (reference sequence). The CDR3, as DNA: TGTGCCACCGGAGTCAGACTAGGGGAGACCCAGTACTTC. It encodes CATGVRLGETQYF.

The gene calls are TRBV29-1 and TRBJ1-5; D is possibly TRBD1 (6 bases). Trimming stripped 4 bases from V and 2 bases from J, with 12 bases between. The CDR3 is 14 amino acids. Germline V gives CDR1 SQVTM, CDR2 ANQGSEA. The DNA of the CDR3 is TGCAGCGTTGTTTTAGGGGGTGGCAATCAGCCCCAGCATTTT. This codes for CSVVLGGGNQPQHF.

V is TRBV29-1 and J is TRBJ2-3; D is perhaps TRBD1 (6 bases). The germline V gene encodes CDR1 SQVTM and CDR2 ANQGSEA. V lost 6 bases to trimming and J lost 2 bases, with 12 bases between them. The CDR3 is made up of 13 amino acids. The CDR3 loop is CSVSDRNTDTQYF. The CDR3 region has the DNA TGCAGCGTCTCGGACAGAAACACAGATACGCAGTATTTT.

The chain carries TRBV7-2 and TRBJ2-7; D not resolved. The CDR3 totals 13 residues. V dropped 5 bases and J dropped 4 bases, with 12 bases sitting between them. The germline V gene encodes CDR1 SGHTA and CDR2 FQGNSA. As DNA, the CDR3 is TGTGCCAGCAGCCCACCGGCATGGTACGAGCAGTACTTC. Its translation is CASSPPAWYEQYF.

The chain combines TRBV11-2 with TRBJ2-1, with D possibly TRBD2 on 6 matching bases. Trimming shortened V by 0 bases and J by 12 bases, and 15 bases separated the two germline ends. This CDR3 is built from 14 residues. Germline CDR1 reads SGHAT; CDR2 reads FQNNGV. The DNA of the CDR3 is TGTGCCAGCAGCTTAGACCTGGGCCGACTAGGGCAGTTCTTC. Amino acid sequence: CASSLDLGRLGQFF.

This chain joins TRBV29-1 and TRBJ2-1, with TRBD2 identical over 13 bases. CDR1 is SQVTM, CDR2 ANQGSEA, per germline. The CDR3 sequence is 15 residues long. The trim removed 7 bases at V and 3 bases at J, leaving 6 bases unmatched. CDR3 coding DNA: TGCAGCGCCCCCGGACTAGCGGGGGACTACAATGAGCAGTTCTTC. Translating it yields CSAPGLAGDYNEQFF.

This chain connects TRBV6-5 to TRBJ1-5, with D unresolved. Germline assignment: CDR1 MNHEY and CDR2 SVGAGI. This CDR3 is 13 amino acids long. V lost 2 bases and J lost 4, with 6 bases in between. Here the CDR3 reads CASSYGRNQPQHF. Here the CDR3 DNA reads TGTGCCAGCAGTTACGGAAGGAATCAGCCCCAGCATTTT.

The V call is TRBV29-1, the J call TRBJ2-5; D perhaps matches TRBD2 (6 bases). Germline V lookup: CDR1 SQVTM, CDR2 ANQGSEA. CDR3 length equals 12 residues. V was cut by 5 bases and J by 4 bases, with 11 bases left in between. CDR3 region: CSVREARETQYF. The CDR3 nucleotides read TGCAGCGTTAGGGAGGCGCGAGAGACCCAGTACTTC.